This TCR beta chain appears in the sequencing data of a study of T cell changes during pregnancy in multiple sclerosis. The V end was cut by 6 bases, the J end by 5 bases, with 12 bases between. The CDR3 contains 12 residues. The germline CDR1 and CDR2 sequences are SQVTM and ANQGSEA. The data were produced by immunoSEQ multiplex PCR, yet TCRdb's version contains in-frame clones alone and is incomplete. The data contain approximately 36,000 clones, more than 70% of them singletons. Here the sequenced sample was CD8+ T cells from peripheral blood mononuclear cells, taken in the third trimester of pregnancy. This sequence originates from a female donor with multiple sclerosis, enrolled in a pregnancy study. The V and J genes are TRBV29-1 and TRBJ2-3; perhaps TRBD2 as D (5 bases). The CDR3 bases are TGCAGCGTAGTAGTTAGCGTAGATACGCAGTATTTT. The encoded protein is CSVVVSVDTQYF.